These 4 T cell receptor beta chains came from one sample sequenced in a study of CD8 T cells in Susac syndrome. cDNA came from approximately 0.5 to 1 ug RNA primed by random hexamers. TCRdb reprocessed the immunoSEQ multiplex PCR reads with MiXCR, giving one entry per CDR3 protein. The sample contains approximately 150,000 distinct CDR3 sequences, around 93% of which appear only once. Sequencing was carried out using CD4+ T cells from PBMCs. Source of these receptors: a human donor with multiple sclerosis.

The chain is built from TRBV7-2 and TRBJ1-4; D ambiguous. Germline CDR1 is SGHTA and CDR2 is FQGNSA. This CDR3 contains 15 residues. Trimming took 5 bases from V and 5 from J, leaving 15 bases between them. Written as DNA, the CDR3 is TGTGCCAGCAGCCCTCCGGGTGGGAGAAATGAAAAACTGTTTTTT. Translated: CASSPPGGRNEKLFF.

This sequence joins TRBV7-8 and TRBJ1-1; D might be TRBD1 (5 bases). Trimming left V 4 bases short and J 4 bases short, with 10 bases between. The CDR3 totals 13 residues. Germline CDR1 is SGHVS and CDR2 is FQNEAQ. CDR3: CASSYRGATEAFF. The DNA of the CDR3 is TGTGCCAGCAGCTACCGGGGCGCCACTGAAGCTTTCTTT.

V gene TRBV5-1 combines with J gene TRBJ1-1, with TRBD1 as a possible D gene (5 bases). V dropped 4 bases and J dropped 1 base, with 11 bases sitting between them. CDR3 size: 14 residues. CDR1 is SGHRS and CDR2 is YFSETQ in the germline V gene. The CDR3 loop reads CASSLRQQNTEAFF. For the CDR3, the DNA is TGCGCCAGCAGCCTTCGACAGCAGAACACTGAAGCTTTCTTT.

The rearrangement uses TRBV18 and TRBJ2-5, with 11 nucleotides matching TRBD2. Germline CDR1 KGHSH, CDR2 LQKENI. Trimming took 3 bases from V and 3 from J; bases not matched to a gene: 6. CDR3 length: 16 amino acids. This chain's CDR3 is CASSPLTSGAEETQYF. CDR3 nucleotide sequence: TGTGCCAGCTCACCCCTGACTAGCGGGGCAGAAGAGACCCAGTACTTC.